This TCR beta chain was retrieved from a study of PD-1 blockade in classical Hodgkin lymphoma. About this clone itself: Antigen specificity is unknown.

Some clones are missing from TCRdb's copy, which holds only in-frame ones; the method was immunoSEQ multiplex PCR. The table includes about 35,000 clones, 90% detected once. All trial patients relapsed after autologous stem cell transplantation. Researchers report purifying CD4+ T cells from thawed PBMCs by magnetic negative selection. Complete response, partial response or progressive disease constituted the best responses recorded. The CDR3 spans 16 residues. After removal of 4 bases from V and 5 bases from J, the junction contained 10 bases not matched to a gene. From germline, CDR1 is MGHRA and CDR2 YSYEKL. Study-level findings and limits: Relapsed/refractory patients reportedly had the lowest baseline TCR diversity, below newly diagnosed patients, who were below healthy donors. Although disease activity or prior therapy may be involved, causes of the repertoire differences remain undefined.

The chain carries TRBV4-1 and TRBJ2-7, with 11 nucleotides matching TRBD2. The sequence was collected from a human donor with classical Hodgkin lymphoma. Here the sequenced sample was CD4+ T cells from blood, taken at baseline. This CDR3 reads CASSPLGSGRAHEQYF. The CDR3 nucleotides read TGCGCCAGCAGCCCCCTTGGTAGCGGGAGGGCCCACGAGCAGTACTTC.